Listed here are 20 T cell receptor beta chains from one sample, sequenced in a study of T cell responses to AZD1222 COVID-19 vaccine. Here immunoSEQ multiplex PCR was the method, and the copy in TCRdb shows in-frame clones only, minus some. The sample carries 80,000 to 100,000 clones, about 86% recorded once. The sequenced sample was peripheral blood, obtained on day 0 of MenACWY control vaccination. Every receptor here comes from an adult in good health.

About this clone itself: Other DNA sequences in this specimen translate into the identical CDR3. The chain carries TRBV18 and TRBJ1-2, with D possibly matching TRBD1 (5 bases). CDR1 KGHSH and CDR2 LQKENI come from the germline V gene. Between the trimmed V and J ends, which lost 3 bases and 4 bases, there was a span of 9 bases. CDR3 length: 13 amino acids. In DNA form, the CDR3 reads TGTGCCAGCTCACCCGACAGCGCCTATGGCTACACCTTC. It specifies CASSPDSAYGYTF.

CDR3 sequence reads: CASSEAEGQGDSPLHF. In DNA form, the CDR3 reads TGTGCCAGCAGTGAAGCTGAAGGACAGGGAGATTCACCCCTCCACTTT. The J gene is TRBJ1-6, the V gene TRBV6-1, with TRBD1 matching over 8 bases. CDR3 size: 16 residues. The germline V gene has CDR1 MNHNS and CDR2 SASEGT. V dropped 0 bases and J dropped 8; count of bases not matched to a gene: 6.

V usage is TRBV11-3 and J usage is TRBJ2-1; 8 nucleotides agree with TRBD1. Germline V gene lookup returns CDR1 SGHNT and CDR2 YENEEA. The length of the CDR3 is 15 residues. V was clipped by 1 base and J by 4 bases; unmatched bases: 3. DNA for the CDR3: TGTGCCAGCAGCTTAGCAACAGGGGGGTACAATGAGCAGTTCTTC. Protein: CASSLATGGYNEQFF.

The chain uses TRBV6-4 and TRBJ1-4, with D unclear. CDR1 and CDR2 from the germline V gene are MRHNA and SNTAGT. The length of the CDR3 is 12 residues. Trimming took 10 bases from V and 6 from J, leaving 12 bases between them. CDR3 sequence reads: CAIKSPDEKLFF. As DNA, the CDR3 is TGTGCCATCAAATCCCCAGATGAAAAACTGTTTTTT.

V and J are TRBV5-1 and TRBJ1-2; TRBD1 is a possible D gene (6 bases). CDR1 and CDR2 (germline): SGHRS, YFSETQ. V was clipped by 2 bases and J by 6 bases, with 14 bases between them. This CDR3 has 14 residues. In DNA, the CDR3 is TGCGCCAGCAGCTTTTTGGGGGGCGAGAATGGCTACACCTTC. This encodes CASSFLGGENGYTF.

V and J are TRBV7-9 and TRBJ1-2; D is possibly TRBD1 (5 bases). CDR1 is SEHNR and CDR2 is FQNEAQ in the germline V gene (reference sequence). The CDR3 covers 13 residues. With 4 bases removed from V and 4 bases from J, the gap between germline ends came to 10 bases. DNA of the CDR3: TGTGCCAGCAGCTCAAGGGACGGCTATGGCTACACCTTC. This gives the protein CASSSRDGYGYTF.

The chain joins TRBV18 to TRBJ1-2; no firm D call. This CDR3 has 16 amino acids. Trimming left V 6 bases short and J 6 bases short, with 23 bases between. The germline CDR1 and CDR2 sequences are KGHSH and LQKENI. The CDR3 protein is CASSLVQVENKDGYTF. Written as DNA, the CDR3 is TGTGCCAGCTCCCTGGTCCAGGTTGAAAATAAGGATGGCTACACCTTC.

CDR3 loop: CASSQDSRGSNSPLHF. The CDR3 DNA sequence: TGCGCCAGCAGCCAAGATTCGCGGGGGTCCAATTCACCCCTCCACTTT. The J gene is TRBJ1-6, the V gene TRBV4-3, with D tentatively TRBD1 (5 bases). The ends were cut back, 0 bases at V and 7 bases at J, with 13 bases in the middle. In germline, CDR1 is LGHNA, CDR2 YSLEER. This CDR3 contains 16 residues.

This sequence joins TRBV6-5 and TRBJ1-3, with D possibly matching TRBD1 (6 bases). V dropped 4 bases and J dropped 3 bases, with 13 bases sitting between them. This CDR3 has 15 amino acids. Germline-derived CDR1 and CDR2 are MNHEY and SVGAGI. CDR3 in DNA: TGTGCCAGCAGTTTGTCTAAGGGGGTTGGAAACACCATATATTTT. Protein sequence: CASSLSKGVGNTIYF.

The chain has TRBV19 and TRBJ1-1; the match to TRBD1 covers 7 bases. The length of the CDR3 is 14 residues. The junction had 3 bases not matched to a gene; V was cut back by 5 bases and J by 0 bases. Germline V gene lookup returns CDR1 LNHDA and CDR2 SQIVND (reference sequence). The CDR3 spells CASSLDRMNTEAFF. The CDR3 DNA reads TGTGCCAGTAGTCTGGACAGGATGAACACTGAAGCTTTCTTT.

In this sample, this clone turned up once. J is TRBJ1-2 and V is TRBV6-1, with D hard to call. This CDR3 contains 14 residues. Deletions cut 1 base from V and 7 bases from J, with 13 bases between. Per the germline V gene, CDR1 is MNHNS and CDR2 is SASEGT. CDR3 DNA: TGTGCCAGCAGTGAAGTGGGATTTAGGACTGGCTACACCTTC. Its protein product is CASSEVGFRTGYTF.

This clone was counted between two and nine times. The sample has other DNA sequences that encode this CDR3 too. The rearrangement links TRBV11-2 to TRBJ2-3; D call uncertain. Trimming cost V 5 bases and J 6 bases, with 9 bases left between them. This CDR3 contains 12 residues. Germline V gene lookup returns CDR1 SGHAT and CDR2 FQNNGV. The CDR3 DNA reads TGTGCCAGCAGCCCCCGACTGGATACGCAGTATTTT. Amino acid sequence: CASSPRLDTQYF.

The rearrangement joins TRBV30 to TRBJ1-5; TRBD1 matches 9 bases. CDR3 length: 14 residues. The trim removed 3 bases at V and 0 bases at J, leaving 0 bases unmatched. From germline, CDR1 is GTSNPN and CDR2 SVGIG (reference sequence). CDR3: CAWRGQGSNQPQHF. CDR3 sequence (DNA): TGTGCCTGGAGGGGACAGGGTAGCAATCAGCCCCAGCATTTT.

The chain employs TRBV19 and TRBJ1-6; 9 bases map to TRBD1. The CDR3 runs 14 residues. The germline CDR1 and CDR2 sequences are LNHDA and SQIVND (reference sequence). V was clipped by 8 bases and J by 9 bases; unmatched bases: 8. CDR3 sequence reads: CASRGTGLGSPLHF. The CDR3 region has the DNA TGTGCCAGTCGGGGGACAGGGTTAGGTTCACCCCTCCACTTT.

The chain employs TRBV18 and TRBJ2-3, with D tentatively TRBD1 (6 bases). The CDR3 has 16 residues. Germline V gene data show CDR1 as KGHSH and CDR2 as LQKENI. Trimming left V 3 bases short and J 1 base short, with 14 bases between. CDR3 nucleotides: TGTGCCAGCTCACCGATCGACAGGCCTGGCACAGATACGCAGTATTTT. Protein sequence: CASSPIDRPGTDTQYF.

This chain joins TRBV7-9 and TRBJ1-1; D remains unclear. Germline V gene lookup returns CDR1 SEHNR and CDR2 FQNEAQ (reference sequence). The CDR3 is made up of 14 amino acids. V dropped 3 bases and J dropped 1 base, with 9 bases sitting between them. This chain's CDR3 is CASSFGSRNTEAFF. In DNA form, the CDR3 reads TGTGCCAGCAGCTTTGGGTCCCGGAACACTGAAGCTTTCTTT.

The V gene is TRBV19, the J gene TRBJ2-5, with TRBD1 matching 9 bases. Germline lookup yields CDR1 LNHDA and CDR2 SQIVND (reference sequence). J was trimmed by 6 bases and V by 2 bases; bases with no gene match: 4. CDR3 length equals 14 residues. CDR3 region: CASSITGQGKTQYF. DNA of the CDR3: TGTGCCAGTAGTATAACGGGACAGGGAAAGACCCAGTACTTC. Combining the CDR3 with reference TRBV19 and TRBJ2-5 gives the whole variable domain DGGITQSPKYLFRKEGQNVTLSCEQNLNHDAMYWYRQDPGQGLRLIYYSQIVNDFQKGDIAEGYSVSREKKESFPLTVTSAQKNPTAFYLCASSITGQGKTQYFGPGTRLLVL.

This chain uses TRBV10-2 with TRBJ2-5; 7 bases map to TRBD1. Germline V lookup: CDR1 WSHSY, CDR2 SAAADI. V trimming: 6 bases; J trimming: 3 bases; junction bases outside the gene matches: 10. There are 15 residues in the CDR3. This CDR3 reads CASREAGTAKETQYF. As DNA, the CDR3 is TGCGCCAGCAGAGAGGCCGGGACAGCTAAAGAGACCCAGTACTTC.

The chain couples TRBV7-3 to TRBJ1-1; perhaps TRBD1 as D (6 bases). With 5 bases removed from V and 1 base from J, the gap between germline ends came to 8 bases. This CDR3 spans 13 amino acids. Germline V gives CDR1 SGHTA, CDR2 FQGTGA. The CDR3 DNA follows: TGTGCCAGCAGCAAACAGGGGAACACTGAAGCTTTCTTT. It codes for CASSKQGNTEAFF.

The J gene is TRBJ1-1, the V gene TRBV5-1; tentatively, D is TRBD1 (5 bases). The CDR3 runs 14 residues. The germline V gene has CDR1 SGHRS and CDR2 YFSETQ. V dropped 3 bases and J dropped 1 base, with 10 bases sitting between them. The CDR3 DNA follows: TGCGCCAGCAGCTCGCGGGGGGAGAACACTGAAGCTTTCTTT. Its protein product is CASSSRGENTEAFF.